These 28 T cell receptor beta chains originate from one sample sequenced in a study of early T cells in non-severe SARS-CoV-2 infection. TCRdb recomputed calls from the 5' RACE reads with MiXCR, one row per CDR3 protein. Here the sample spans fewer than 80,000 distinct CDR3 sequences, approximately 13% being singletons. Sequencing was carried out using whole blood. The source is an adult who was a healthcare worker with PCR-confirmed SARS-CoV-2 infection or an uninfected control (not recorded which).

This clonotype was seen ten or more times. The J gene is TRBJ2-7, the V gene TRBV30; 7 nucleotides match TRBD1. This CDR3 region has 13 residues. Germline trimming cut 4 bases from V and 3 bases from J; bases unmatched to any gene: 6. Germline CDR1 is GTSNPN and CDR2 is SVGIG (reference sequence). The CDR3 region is CAWMISGGYEQYF. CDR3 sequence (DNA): TGTGCCTGGATGATATCAGGGGGCTACGAGCAGTACTTC.

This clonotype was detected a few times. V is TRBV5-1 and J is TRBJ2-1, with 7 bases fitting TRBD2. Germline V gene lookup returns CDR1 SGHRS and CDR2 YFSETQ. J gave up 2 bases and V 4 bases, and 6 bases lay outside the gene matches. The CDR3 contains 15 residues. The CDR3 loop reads CASSPTRGAYNEQFF. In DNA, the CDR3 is TGCGCCAGCAGCCCCACCCGGGGGGCCTACAATGAGCAGTTCTTC.

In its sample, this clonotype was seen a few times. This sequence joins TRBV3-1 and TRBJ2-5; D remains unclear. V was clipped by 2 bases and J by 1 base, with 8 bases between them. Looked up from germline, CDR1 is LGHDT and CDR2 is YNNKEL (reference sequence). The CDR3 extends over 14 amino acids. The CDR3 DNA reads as TGTGCCAGCAGCCAACGGCAGAGCCAAGAGACCCAGTACTTC. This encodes CASSQRQSQETQYF.

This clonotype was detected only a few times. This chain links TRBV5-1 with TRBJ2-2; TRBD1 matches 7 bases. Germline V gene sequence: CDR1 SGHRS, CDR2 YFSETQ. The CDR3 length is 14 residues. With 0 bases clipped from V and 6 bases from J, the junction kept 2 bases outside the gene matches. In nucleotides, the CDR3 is TGCGCCAGCAGCTTGGATGGACAGGCCGGGGAGCTGTTTTTT. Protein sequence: CASSLDGQAGELFF.

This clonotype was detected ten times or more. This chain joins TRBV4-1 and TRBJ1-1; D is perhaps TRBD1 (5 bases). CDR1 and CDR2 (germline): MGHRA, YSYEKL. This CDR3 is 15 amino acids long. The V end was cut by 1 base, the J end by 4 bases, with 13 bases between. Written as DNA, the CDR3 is TGCGCCAGCAGCCAAGGGAGGGGCTTTGGCACTGAAGCTTTCTTT. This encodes CASSQGRGFGTEAFF.

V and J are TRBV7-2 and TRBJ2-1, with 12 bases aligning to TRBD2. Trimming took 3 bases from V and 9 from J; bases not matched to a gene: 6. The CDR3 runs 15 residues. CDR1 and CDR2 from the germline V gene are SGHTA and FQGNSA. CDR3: CASSFGGLAGTEQFF. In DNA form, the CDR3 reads TGTGCCAGCAGCTTCGGCGGACTAGCGGGGACTGAGCAGTTCTTC. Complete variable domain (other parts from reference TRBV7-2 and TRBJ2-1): GAGVSQSPSNKVTEKGKDVELRCDPISGHTALYWYRQSLGQGLEFLIYFQGNSAPDKSGLPSDRFSAERTGGSVSTLTIQRTQQEDSAVYLCASSFGGLAGTEQFFGPGTRLTVL.

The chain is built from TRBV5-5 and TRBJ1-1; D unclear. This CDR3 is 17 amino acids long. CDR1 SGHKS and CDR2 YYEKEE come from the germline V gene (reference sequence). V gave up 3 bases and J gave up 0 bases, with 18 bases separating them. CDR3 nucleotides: TGTGCCAGCAGCTGGGCCGCGATGGCAAATCTGAACACTGAAGCTTTCTTT. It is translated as CASSWAAMANLNTEAFF.

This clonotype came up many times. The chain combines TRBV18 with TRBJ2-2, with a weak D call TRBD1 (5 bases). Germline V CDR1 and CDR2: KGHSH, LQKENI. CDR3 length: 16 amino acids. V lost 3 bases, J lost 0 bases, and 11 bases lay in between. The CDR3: CASSPTGHPNTGELFF. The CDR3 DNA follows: TGTGCCAGCTCACCTACCGGACATCCGAACACCGGGGAGCTGTTTTTT.

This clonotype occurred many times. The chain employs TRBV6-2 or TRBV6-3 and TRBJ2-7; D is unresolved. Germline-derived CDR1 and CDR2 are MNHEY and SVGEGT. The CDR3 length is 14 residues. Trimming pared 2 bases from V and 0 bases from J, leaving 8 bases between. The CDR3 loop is CASSYSSSSYEQYF. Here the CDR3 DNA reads TGTGCCAGCAGTTACAGTTCGAGCTCCTACGAGCAGTACTTC.

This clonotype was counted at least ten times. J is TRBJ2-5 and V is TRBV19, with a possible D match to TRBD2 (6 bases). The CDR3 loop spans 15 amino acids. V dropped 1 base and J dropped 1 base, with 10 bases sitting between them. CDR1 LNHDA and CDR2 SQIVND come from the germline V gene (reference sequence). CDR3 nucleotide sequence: TGTGCCAGTAGTATAGGTGAAGCGGGCCAAGAGACCCAGTACTTC. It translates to CASSIGEAGQETQYF.

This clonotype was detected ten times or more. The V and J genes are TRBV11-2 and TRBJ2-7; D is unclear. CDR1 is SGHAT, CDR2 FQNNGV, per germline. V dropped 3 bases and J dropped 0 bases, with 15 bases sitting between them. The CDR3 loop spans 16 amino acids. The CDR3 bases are TGTGCCAGCAGCTTGAGTGGGCGGCGGCTCTCCTACGAGCAGTACTTC. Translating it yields CASSLSGRRLSYEQYF. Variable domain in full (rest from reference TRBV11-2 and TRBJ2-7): EAGVAQSPRYKIIEKRQSVAFWCNPISGHATLYWYQQILGQGPKLLIQFQNNGVVDDSQLPKDRFSAERLKGVDSTLKIQPAKLEDSAVYLCASSLSGRRLSYEQYFGPGTRLTVT.

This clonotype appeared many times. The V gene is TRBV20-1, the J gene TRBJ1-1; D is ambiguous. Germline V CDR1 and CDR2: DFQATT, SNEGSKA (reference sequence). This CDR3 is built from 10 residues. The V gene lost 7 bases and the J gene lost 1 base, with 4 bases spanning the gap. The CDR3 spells CSVSNTEAFF. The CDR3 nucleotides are TGCAGTGTTTCGAACACTGAAGCTTTCTTT.

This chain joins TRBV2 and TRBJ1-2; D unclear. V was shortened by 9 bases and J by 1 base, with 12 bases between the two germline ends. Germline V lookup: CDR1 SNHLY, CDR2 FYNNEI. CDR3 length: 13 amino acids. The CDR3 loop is CASGRRLNYGYTF. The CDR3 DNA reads TGTGCCAGTGGCAGGCGCCTTAACTATGGCTACACCTTC.

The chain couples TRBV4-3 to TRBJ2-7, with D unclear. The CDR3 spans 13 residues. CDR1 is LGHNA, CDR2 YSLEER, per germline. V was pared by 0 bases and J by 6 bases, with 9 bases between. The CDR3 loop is CASSQDMWGEQYF. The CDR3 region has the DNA TGCGCCAGCAGCCAAGATATGTGGGGCGAGCAGTACTTC.

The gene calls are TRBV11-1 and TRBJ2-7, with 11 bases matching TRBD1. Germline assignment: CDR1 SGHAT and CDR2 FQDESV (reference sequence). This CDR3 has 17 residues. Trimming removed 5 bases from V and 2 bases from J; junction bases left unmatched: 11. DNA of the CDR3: TGTGCCAGCAGCCCCAAATCGGACAGGGGGCGCCCCTACGAGCAGTACTTC. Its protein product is CASSPKSDRGRPYEQYF. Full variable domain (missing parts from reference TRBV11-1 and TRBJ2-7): EAEVAQSPRYKITEKSQAVAFWCDPISGHATLYWYRQILGQGPELLVQFQDESVVDDSQLPKDRFSAERLKGVDSTLKIQPAELGDSAMYLCASSPKSDRGRPYEQYFGPGTRLTVT.

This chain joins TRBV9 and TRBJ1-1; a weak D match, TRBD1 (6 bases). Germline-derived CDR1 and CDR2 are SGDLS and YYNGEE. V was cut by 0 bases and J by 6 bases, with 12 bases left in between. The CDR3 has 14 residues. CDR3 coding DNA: TGTGCCAGCAGCGTAGATCCGGGGGCCTCTGAAGCTTTCTTT. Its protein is CASSVDPGASEAFF.

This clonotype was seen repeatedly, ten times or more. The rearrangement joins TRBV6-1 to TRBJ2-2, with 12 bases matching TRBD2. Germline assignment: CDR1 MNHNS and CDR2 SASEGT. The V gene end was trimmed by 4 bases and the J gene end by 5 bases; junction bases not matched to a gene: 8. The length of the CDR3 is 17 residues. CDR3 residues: CASSAPSGGAGTGELFF. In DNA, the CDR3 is TGTGCCAGCAGTGCCCCTAGCGGGGGGGCGGGAACCGGGGAGCTGTTTTTT.

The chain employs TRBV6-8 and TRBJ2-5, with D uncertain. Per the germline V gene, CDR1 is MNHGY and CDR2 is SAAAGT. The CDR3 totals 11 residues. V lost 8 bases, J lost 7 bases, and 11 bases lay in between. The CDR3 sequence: CASAHPRTQYF. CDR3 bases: TGTGCCAGCGCCCACCCTCGGACCCAGTACTTC.

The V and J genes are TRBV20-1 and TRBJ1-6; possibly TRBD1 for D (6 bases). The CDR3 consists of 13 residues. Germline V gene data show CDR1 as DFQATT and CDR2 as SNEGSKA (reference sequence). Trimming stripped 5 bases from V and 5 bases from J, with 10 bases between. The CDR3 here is CSAGEGDNSPLHF. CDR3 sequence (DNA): TGCAGTGCTGGGGAGGGGGATAATTCACCCCTCCACTTT.

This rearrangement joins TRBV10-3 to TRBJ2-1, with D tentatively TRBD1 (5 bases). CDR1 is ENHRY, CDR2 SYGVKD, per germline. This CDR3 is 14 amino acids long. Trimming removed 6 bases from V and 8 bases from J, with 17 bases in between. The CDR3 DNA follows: TGTGCCATCAGGGTCTATACAGGATCGGATGAGCAGTTCTTC. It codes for CAIRVYTGSDEQFF.

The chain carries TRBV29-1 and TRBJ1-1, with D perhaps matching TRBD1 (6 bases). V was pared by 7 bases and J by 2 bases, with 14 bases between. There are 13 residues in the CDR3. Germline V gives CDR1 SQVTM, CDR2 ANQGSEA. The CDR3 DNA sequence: TGCAGCGCCACTACAGGGTTCAACACTGAAGCTTTCTTT. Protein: CSATTGFNTEAFF.

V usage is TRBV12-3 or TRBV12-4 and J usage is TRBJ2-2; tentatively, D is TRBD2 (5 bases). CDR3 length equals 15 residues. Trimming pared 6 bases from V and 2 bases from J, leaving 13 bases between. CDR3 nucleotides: TGTGCCAGCAGCACAACGGGGTCTAACACCGGGGAGCTGTTTTTT. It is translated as CASSTTGSNTGELFF.

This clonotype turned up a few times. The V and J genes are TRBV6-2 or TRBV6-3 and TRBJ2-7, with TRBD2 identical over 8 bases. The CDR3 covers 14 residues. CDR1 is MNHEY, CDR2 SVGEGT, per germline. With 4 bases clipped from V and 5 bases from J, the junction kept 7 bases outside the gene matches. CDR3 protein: CASSSNSGSNEQYF. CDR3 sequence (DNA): TGTGCCAGCAGTTCGAACAGCGGGAGTAACGAGCAGTACTTC.

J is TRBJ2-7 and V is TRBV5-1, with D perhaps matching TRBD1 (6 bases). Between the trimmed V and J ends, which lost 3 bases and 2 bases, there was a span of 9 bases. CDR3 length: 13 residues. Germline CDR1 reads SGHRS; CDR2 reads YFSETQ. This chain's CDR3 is CASSYREPYEQYF. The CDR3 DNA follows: TGCGCCAGCAGCTACAGGGAACCCTACGAGCAGTACTTC.

For the CDR3, the DNA is TGTGCCAGCAGTTTTACTGGGGCAAAAGACTACACCTTC. The encoded protein is CASSFTGAKDYTF. The chain combines TRBV12-3 or TRBV12-4 with TRBJ1-2, with a tentative D call TRBD1 (5 bases). V was cut by 3 bases and J by 10 bases, with 15 bases left in between. The CDR3 length is 13 residues.

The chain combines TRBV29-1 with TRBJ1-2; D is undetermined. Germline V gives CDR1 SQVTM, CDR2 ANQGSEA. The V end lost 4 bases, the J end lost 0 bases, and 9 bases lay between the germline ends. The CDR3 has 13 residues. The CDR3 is CSVGGATNYGYTF. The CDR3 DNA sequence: TGCAGCGTTGGGGGAGCGACTAACTATGGCTACACCTTC.

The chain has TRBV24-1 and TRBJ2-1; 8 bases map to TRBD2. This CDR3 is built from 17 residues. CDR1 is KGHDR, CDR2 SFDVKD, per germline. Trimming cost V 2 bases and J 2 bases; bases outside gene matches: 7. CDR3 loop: CATSDSTSGGPYNEQFF. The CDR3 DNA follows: TGTGCCACCAGTGATTCAACTAGCGGAGGGCCCTACAATGAGCAGTTCTTC.

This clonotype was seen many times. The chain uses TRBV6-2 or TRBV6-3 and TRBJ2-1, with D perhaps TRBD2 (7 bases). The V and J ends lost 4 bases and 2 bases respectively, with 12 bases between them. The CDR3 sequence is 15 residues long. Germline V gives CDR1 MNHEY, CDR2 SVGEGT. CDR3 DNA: TGTGCCAGCAGTTTCAGGGAGGGGGCCTACAATGAGCAGTTCTTC. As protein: CASSFREGAYNEQFF.